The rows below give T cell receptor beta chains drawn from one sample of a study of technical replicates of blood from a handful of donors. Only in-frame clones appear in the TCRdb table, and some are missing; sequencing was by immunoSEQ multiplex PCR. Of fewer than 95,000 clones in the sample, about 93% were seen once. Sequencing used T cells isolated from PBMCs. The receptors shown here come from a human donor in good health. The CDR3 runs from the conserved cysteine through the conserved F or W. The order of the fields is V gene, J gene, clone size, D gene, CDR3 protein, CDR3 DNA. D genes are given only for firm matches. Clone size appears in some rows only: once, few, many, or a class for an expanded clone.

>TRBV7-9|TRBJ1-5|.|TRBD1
CASSRDRNQPQHF
TGTGCCAGCAGCCGGGACAGAAATCAGCCCCAGCATTTT
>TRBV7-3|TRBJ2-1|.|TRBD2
CASSPHTGTSGGDEQFF
TGTGCCAGCAGCCCCCATACCGGGACTAGCGGGGGTGATGAGCAGTTCTTC
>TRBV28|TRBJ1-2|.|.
CASNAGRRGYTF
TGTGCCAGCAATGCAGGGCGGCGGGGCTACACCTTC
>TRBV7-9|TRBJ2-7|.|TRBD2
CASSSSGSLHEQYF
TGTGCCAGCAGCTCTAGCGGGAGTTTGCACGAGCAGTACTTC
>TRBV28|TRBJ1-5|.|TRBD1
CASSTSTGGAQPQHF
TGTGCCAGCAGCACATCGACAGGGGGCGCCCAGCCCCAGCATTTT
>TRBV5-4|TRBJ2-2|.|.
CASSLKGGVSGELFF
TGTGCCAGCAGCTTGAAAGGGGGGGTATCCGGGGAGCTGTTTTTT
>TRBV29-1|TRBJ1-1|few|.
CSVEARAAFF
TGCAGCGTTGAAGCCAGGGCCGCTTTCTTT
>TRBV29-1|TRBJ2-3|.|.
CSPKGLHTDTQYF
TGCAGCCCCAAGGGGCTGCACACAGATACGCAGTATTTT
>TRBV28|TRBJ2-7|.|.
CASSLSSRVYEQYF
TGTGCCAGCAGTTTATCTAGCAGAGTCTACGAGCAGTACTTC
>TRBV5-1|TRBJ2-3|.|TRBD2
CASSHPPSGGTDTQYF
TGCGCCAGCAGCCACCCTCCTAGCGGAGGCACAGATACGCAGTATTTT
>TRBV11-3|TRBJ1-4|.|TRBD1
CASSSRTGVDEKLFF
TGTGCCAGCAGCTCCCGGACAGGGGTTGATGAAAAACTGTTTTTT
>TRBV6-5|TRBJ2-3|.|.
CASSLRSADTQYF
TGTGCCAGCAGCCTCAGGTCGGCAGATACGCAGTATTTT
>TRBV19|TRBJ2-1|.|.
CASSIGSTPPALGEQFF
TGTGCCAGTAGTATAGGTTCGACTCCCCCGGCGCTTGGTGAGCAGTTCTTC
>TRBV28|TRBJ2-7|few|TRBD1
CASSFFPGQSTYEQYF
TGTGCCAGCAGTTTTTTTCCGGGACAGAGTACCTACGAGCAGTACTTC
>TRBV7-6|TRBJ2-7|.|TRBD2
CASSLGPPGGTYEQYF
TGTGCCAGCAGCTTAGGGCCTCCGGGGGGGACCTACGAGCAGTACTTC
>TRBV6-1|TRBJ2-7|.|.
CASSEARHLYEQYF
TGTGCCAGCAGTGAAGCGCGACACCTCTACGAGCAGTACTTC
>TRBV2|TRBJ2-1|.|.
CASSEGVYGGEQFF
TGTGCCAGCAGTGAAGGGGTTTACGGCGGGGAGCAGTTCTTC
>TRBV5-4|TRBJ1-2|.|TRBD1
CASSSGQGTFGYTF
TGTGCCAGCAGCTCGGGACAGGGGACTTTTGGCTACACCTTC
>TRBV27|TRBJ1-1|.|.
CASSQQGSYEAFF
TGTGCCAGCAGCCAGCAGGGTTCGTACGAAGCTTTCTTT
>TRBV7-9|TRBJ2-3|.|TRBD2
CASSGNPGTSGTDTQYF
TGTGCCAGCAGCGGAAACCCCGGGACTAGCGGCACAGATACGCAGTATTTT
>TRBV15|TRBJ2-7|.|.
CATSTNSLAGEQYF
TGTGCCACCAGCACAAATTCTTTAGCAGGGGAGCAGTACTTC
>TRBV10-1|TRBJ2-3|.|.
CASSDVAESTDTQYF
TGCGCCAGCAGTGATGTGGCGGAGTCCACAGATACGCAGTATTTT
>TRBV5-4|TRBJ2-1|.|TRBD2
CASSTVAGGSYNEQFF
TGTGCCAGCAGCACCGTAGCGGGGGGTTCCTACAATGAGCAGTTCTTC
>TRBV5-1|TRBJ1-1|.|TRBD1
CASSPTGVRDNEAFF
TGCGCCAGCAGCCCCACAGGGGTGAGAGATAATGAAGCTTTCTTT
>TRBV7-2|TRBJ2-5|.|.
CASSLRGQETQYF
TGTGCCAGCAGCTTGAGGGGGCAAGAGACCCAGTACTTC
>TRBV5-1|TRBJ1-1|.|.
CASSTWGDGTEAFF
TGCGCCAGCAGCACCTGGGGGGACGGGACTGAAGCTTTCTTT
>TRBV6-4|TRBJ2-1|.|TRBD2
CASSEYGGASYNEQFF
TGTGCCAGCAGCGAGTACGGGGGGGCCTCCTACAATGAGCAGTTCTTC
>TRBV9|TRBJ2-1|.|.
CASSPPDSHNEQFF
TGTGCCAGCAGCCCCCCCGACAGTCACAATGAGCAGTTCTTC
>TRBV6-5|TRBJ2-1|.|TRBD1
CASRTGTDNEQFF
TGTGCCAGCAGGACCGGGACAGACAATGAGCAGTTCTTC
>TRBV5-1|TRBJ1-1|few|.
CASSLERNTEAFF
TGCGCCAGCAGCTTGGAGAGGAACACTGAAGCTTTCTTT
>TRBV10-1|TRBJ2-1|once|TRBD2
CASKAGWGGRNNTGNEQFF
TGCGCCAGCAAGGCGGGTTGGGGCGGGAGGAACAATACTGGGAATGAGCAGTTCTTC
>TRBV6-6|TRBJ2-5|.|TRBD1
CASRNTGGQETQYF
TGTGCCAGCAGAAATACAGGGGGACAAGAGACCCAGTACTTC
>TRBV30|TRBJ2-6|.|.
CAWDSSSGANVLTF
TGTGCCTGGGACAGTTCGTCTGGGGCCAACGTCCTGACTTTC
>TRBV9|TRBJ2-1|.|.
CASSVGLGRGNEQFF
TGTGCCAGCAGCGTAGGTCTAGGTCGGGGCAATGAGCAGTTCTTC
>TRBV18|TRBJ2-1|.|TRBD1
CASSPGTEYNEQFF
TGTGCCAGCTCACCCGGGACAGAATACAATGAGCAGTTCTTC
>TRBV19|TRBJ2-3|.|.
CASSMFEGTVMTDTQYF
TGTGCCAGTAGTATGTTTGAGGGAACGGTTATGACAGATACGCAGTATTTT
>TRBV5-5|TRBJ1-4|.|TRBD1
CASSLDPPPGQGSEKLFF
TGTGCCAGCAGCTTGGATCCCCCTCCGGGACAGGGGAGTGAAAAACTGTTTTTT
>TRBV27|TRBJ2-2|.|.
CASEEAGELFF
TGTGCCAGCGAGGAGGCCGGGGAGCTGTTTTTT
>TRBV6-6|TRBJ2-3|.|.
CASSYYRTTDTQYF
TGTGCCAGCAGTTACTACCGGACAACAGATACGCAGTATTTT
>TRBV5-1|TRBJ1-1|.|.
CASSYLLTEVGTEAFF
TGCGCCAGCAGCTACCTCTTGACAGAGGTGGGGACTGAAGCTTTCTTT